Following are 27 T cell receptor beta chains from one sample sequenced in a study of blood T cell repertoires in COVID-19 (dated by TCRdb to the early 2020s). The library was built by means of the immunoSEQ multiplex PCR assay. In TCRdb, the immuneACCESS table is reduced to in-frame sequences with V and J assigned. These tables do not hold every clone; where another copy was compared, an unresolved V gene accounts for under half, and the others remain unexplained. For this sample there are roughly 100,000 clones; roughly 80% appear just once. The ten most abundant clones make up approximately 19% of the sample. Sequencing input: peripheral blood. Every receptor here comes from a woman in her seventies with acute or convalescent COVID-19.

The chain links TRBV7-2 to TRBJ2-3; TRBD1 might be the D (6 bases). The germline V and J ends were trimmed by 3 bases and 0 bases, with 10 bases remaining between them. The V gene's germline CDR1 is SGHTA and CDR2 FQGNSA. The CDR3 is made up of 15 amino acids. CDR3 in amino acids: CASSLDSPSTDTQYF. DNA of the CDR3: TGTGCCAGCAGCTTGGACAGCCCTAGCACAGATACGCAGTATTTT.

The CDR3 region has the DNA TGTGCCAGCAGTCTCGGGACAGGGACGGGTTTGAATTCACCCCTCCACTTT. It codes for CASSLGTGTGLNSPLHF. The chain couples TRBV27 to TRBJ1-6; TRBD1 aligns across 9 bases. The germline V gene encodes CDR1 MNHEY and CDR2 SMNVEV (reference sequence). CDR3 length: 17 amino acids. V lost 5 bases, J lost 7 bases, and 12 bases stayed unmatched.

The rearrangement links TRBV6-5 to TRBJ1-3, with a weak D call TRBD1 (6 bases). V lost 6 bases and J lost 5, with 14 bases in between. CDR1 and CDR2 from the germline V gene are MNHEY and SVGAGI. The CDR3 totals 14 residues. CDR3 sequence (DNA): TGTGCCAGCAGCCTACAGGGTTTCAGAAACACCATATATTTT. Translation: CASSLQGFRNTIYF.

CDR3 bases: TGTGCCAGCAGGGGACTTAATCAGCCCCAGCATTTT. Its protein is CASRGLNQPQHF. V gene TRBV5-8 combines with J gene TRBJ1-5, with D perhaps matching TRBD1 (5 bases). From germline, CDR1 is SGHTS and CDR2 YDEGEE. Trimming removed 5 bases from V and 4 bases from J, with 7 bases in between. The CDR3 covers 12 residues.

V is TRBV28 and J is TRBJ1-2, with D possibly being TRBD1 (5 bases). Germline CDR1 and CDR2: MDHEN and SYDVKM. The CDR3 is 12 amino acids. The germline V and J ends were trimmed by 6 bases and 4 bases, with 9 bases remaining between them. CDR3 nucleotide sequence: TGTGCCAGCAGGACGGACACCTATGGCTACACCTTC. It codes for CASRTDTYGYTF.

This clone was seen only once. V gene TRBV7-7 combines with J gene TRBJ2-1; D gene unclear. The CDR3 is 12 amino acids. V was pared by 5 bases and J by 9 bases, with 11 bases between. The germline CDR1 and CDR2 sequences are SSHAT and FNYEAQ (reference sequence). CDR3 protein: CASSPQHTEQFF. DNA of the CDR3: TGTGCCAGCAGCCCGCAACACACTGAGCAGTTCTTC.

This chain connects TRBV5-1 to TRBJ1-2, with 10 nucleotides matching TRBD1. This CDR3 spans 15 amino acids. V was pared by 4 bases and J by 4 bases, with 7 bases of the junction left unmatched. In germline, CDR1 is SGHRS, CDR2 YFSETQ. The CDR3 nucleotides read TGCGCCAGCAGCCAGTCCGGGACAGGGGCCTATGGCTACACCTTC. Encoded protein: CASSQSGTGAYGYTF.

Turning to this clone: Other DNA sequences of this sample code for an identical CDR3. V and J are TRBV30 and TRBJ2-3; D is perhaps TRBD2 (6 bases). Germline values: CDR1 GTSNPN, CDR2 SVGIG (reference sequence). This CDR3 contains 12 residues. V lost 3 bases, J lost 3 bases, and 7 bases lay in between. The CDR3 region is CAWSRGTDTQYF. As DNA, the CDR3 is TGTGCCTGGAGCCGGGGGACAGATACGCAGTATTTT. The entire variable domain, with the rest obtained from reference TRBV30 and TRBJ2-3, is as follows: SQTIHQWPATLVQPVGSPLSLECTVEGTSNPNLYWYRQAAGRGLQLLFYSVGIGQISSEVPQNLSASRPQDRQFILSSKKLLLSDSGFYLCAWSRGTDTQYFGPGTRLTVL.

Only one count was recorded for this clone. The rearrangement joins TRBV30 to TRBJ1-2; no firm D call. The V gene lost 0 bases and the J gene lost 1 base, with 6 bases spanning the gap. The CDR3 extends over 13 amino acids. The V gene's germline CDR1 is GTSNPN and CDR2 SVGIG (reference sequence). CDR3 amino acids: CAWSVRSNYGYTF. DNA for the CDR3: TGTGCCTGGAGTGTACGGAGTAACTATGGCTACACCTTC.

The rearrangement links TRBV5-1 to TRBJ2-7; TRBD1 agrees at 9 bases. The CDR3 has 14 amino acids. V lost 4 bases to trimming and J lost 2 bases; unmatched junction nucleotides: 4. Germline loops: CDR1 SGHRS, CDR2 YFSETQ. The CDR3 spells CASSPGTGTYEQYF. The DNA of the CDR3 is TGCGCCAGCAGCCCCGGGACAGGGACCTACGAGCAGTACTTC.

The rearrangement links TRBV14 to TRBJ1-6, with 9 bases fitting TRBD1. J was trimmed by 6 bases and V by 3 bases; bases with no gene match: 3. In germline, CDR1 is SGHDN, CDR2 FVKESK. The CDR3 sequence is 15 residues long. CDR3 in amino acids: CASSQDRGGNSPLHF. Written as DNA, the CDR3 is TGTGCCAGCAGCCAGGACAGGGGAGGTAATTCACCCCTCCACTTT. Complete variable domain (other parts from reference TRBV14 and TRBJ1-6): EAGVTQFPSHSVIEKGQTVTLRCDPISGHDNLYWYRRVMGKEIKFLLHFVKESKQDESGMPNNRFLAERTGGTYSTLKVQPAELEDSGVYFCASSQDRGGNSPLHFGNGTRLTVT.

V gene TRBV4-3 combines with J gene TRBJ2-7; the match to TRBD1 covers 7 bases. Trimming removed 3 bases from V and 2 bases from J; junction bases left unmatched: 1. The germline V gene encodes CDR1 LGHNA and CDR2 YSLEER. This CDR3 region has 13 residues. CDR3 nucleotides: TGCGCCAGCAGCCATGGACAGGCCTACGAGCAGTACTTC. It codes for CASSHGQAYEQYF.

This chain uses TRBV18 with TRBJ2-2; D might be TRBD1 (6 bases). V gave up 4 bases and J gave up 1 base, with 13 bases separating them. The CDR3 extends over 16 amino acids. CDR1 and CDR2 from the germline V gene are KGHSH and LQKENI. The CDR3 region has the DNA TGTGCCAGCTCACTTCGGACAGACTTGAACACCGGGGAGCTGTTTTTT. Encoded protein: CASSLRTDLNTGELFF.

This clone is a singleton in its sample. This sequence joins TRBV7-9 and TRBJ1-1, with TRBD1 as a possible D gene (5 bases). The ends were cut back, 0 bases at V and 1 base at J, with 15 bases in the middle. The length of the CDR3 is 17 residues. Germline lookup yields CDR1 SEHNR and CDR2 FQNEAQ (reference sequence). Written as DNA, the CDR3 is TGTGCCAGCAGCTTAGCTCGAGTCGGGGGACGGAACACTGAAGCTTTCTTT. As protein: CASSLARVGGRNTEAFF.

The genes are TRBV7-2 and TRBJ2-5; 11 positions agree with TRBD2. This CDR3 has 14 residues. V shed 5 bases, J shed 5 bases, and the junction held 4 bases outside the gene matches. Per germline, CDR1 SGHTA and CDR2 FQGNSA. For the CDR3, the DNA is TGTGCCAGCAGCCCTACTAGCGGGGGTGAGACCCAGTACTTC. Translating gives CASSPTSGGETQYF.

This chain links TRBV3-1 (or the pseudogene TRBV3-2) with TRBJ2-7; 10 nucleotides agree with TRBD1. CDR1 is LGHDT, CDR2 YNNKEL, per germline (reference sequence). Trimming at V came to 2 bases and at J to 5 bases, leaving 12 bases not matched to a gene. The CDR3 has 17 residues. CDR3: CASSQWDRGSILNEQYF. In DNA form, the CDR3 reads TGTGCCAGCAGCCAATGGGACAGGGGATCTATCCTCAACGAGCAGTACTTC.

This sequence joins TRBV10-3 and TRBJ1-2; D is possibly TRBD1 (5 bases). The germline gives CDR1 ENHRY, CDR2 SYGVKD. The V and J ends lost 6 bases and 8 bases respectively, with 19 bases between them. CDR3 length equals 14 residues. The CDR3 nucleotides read TGTGCCATCAGGGAGGAGGGGAGGCTCGGCGGCTACACCTTC. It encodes CAIREEGRLGGYTF.

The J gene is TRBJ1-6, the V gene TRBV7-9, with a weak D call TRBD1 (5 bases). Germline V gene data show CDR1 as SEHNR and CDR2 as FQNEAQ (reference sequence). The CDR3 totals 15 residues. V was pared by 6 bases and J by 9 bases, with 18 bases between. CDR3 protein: CASSRQSPLISPLHF. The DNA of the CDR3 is TGTGCCAGCAGTCGACAGTCCCCGCTAATTTCACCCCTCCACTTT.

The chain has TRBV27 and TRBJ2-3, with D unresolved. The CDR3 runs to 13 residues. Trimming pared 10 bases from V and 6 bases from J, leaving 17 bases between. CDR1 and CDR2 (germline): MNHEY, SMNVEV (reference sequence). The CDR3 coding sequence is TGTGCCATCCCCCCGTCGGTAAAGGATACGCAGTATTTT. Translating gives CAIPPSVKDTQYF.

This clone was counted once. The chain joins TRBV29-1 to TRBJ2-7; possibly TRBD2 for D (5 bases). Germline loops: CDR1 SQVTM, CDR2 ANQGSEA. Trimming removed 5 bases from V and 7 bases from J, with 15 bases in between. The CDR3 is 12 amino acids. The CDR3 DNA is TGCAGCGTTCGACGTAGTCGGGGTGAGCAGTACTTC. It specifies CSVRRSRGEQYF.

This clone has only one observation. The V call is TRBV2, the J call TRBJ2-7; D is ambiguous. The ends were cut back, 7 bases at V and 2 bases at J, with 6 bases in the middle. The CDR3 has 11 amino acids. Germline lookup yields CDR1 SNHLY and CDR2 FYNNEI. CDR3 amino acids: CASTSPYEQYF. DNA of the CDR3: TGTGCCAGCACTTCCCCCTACGAGCAGTACTTC. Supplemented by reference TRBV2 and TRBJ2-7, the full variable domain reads EPEVTQTPSHQVTQMGQEVILRCVPISNHLYFYWYRQILGQKVEFLVSFYNNEISEKSEIFDDQFSVERPDGSNFTLKIRSTKLEDSAMYFCASTSPYEQYFGPGTRLTVT.

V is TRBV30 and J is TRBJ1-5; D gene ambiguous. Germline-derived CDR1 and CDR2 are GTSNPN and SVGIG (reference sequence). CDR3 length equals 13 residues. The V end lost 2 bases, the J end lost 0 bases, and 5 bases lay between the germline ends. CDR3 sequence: CAWSPISNQPQHF. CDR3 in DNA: TGTGCCTGGAGTCCCATTAGCAATCAGCCCCAGCATTTT.

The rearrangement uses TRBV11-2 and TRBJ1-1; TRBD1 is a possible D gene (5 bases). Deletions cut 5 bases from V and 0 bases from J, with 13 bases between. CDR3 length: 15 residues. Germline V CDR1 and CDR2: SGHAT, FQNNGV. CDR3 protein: CASSPGGGMNTEAFF. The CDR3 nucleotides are TGTGCCAGCAGCCCGGGGGGAGGAATGAACACTGAAGCTTTCTTT.

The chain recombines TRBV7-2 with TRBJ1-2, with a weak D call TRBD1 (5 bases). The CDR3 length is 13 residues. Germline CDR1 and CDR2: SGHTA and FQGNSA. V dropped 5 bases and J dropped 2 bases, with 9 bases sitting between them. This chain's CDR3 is CASSLRGNYGYTF. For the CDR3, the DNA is TGTGCCAGCAGCCTTCGGGGGAACTATGGCTACACCTTC.

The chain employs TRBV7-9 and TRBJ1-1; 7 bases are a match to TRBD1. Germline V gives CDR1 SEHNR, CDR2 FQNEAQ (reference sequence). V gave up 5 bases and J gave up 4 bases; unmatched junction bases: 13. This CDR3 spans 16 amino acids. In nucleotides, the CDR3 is TGTGCCAGCAGCCCACGGATCGGCCAGGGGGGCACTGAAGCTTTCTTT. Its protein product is CASSPRIGQGGTEAFF.

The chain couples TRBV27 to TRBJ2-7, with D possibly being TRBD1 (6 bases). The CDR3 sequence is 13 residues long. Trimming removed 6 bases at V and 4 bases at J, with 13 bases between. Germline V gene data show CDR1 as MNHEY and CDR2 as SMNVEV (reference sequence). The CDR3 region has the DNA TGTGCCAGCAGCCGGGACACAAAATACGAGCAGTACTTC. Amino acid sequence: CASSRDTKYEQYF.

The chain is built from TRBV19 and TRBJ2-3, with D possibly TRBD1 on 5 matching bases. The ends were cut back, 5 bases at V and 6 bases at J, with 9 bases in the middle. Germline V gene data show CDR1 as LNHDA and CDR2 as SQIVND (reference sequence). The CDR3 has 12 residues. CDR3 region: CASSWGKDTQYF. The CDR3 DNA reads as TGTGCCAGTAGTTGGGGCAAGGATACGCAGTATTTT.